The 13 T cell receptor beta chains below were found in one sample sequenced in a study of T-cell reconstitution after alpha-beta-depleted transplantation in children. Unique molecular identifiers were incorporated during preparation of the TCRbeta library. A single record per CDR3 protein comes from TCRdb applying MiXCR to the PCR reads. Of about 610,000 distinct CDR3 sequences listed, approximately 10% are singletons. This sample comprised PBMCs from the stem cell graft donor, obtained from the stem cell graft. The receptors stem from a human donor who donated a stem cell graft to a child with acute myeloid leukemia.

The chain carries TRBV5-1 and TRBJ1-1; 7 bases match TRBD1. The CDR3 covers 15 residues. V shed 3 bases, J shed 0 bases, and the junction held 5 bases outside the gene matches. Germline V gene data show CDR1 as SGHRS and CDR2 as YFSETQ. The CDR3 is CASSSVQGMNTEAFF. CDR3 sequence (DNA): TGCGCCAGCAGCTCGGTACAGGGGATGAACACTGAAGCTTTCTTT. Variable domain in full (rest from reference TRBV5-1 and TRBJ1-1): KAGVTQTPRYLIKTRGQQVTLSCSPISGHRSVSWYQQTPGQGLQFLFEYFSETQRNKGNFPGRFSGRQFSNSRSEMNVSTLELGDSALYLCASSSVQGMNTEAFFGQGTRLTVV.

This clonotype was detected ten times or more. The rearrangement uses TRBV12-3 or TRBV12-4 and TRBJ1-1, with D hard to call. The CDR3 is 14 amino acids. The V end lost 1 base, the J end lost 0 bases, and 6 bases lay between the germline ends. CDR3 residues: CASSLGLMNTEAFF. The CDR3 bases are TGTGCCAGCAGTTTAGGACTGATGAACACTGAAGCTTTCTTT.

This clonotype has at least ten counts. The gene calls are TRBV6-2 or TRBV6-3 and TRBJ2-2; TRBD1 is a possible D gene (5 bases). There are 13 residues in the CDR3. CDR1 MNHEY and CDR2 SVGEGT come from the germline V gene. V gave up 7 bases and J gave up 4 bases, with 10 bases separating them. The CDR3 sequence: CASKRQGTGELFF. CDR3 nucleotide sequence: TGTGCCAGCAAACGGCAGGGCACCGGGGAGCTGTTTTTT.

This clonotype was recorded at least ten times. The gene calls are TRBV5-1 and TRBJ1-1, with TRBD1 as a possible D gene (5 bases). From germline, CDR1 is SGHRS and CDR2 YFSETQ. Between the trimmed V and J ends, which lost 4 bases and 1 base, there was a span of 14 bases. The CDR3 covers 15 residues. For the CDR3, the DNA is TGCGCCAGCAGCGAAACGGGACGGACGAACACTGAAGCTTTCTTT. Encoded protein: CASSETGRTNTEAFF. Variable domain in full (rest from reference TRBV5-1 and TRBJ1-1): KAGVTQTPRYLIKTRGQQVTLSCSPISGHRSVSWYQQTPGQGLQFLFEYFSETQRNKGNFPGRFSGRQFSNSRSEMNVSTLELGDSALYLCASSETGRTNTEAFFGQGTRLTVV.

This clonotype was seen at least ten times. This chain uses TRBV5-1 with TRBJ2-7; no definite D call. CDR1 is SGHRS, CDR2 YFSETQ, per germline. V was shortened by 0 bases and J by 3 bases, with 10 bases between the two germline ends. This CDR3 is 14 amino acids long. This chain's CDR3 is CASSLGGLDYEQYF. CDR3 bases: TGCGCCAGCAGCTTGGGTGGGCTGGACTACGAGCAGTACTTC. The full variable domain, rest sourced from reference TRBV5-1 and TRBJ2-7, is KAGVTQTPRYLIKTRGQQVTLSCSPISGHRSVSWYQQTPGQGLQFLFEYFSETQRNKGNFPGRFSGRQFSNSRSEMNVSTLELGDSALYLCASSLGGLDYEQYFGPGTRLTVT.

In its sample, this clonotype was seen a few times. The V call is TRBV20-1, the J call TRBJ1-4; TRBD1 matches 10 bases. CDR3 length equals 17 residues. V lost 5 bases, J lost 0 bases, and 9 bases stayed unmatched. The germline V gene encodes CDR1 DFQATT and CDR2 SNEGSKA (reference sequence). Here the CDR3 DNA reads TGCAGTGCTCCCGACAGGGGGCGAGGGGCAACTAATGAAAAACTGTTTTTT. This codes for CSAPDRGRGATNEKLFF.

This clonotype is a singleton in its sample. This chain uses TRBV28 with TRBJ2-7; 7 positions agree with TRBD1. Germline values: CDR1 MDHEN, CDR2 SYDVKM. J was trimmed by 3 bases and V by 10 bases; bases with no gene match: 9. The CDR3 runs 13 residues. The CDR3 here is CATHGTEFYEQYF. The CDR3 DNA reads TGTGCCACCCATGGGACAGAATTCTACGAGCAGTACTTC. Together with reference TRBV28 and TRBJ2-7, the CDR3 gives the full variable domain: DVKVTQSSRYLVKRTGEKVFLECVQDMDHENMFWYRQDPGLGLRLIYFSYDVKMKEKGDIPEGYSVSREKKERFSLILESASTNQTSMYLCATHGTEFYEQYFGPGTRLTVT.

This clonotype showed up just a few times. This rearrangement joins TRBV5-1 to TRBJ2-1, with 7 positions matching TRBD1. V lost 4 bases and J lost 13; bases outside the gene matches: 5. CDR3 size: 11 residues. The germline gives CDR1 SGHRS, CDR2 YFSETQ. The CDR3 DNA sequence: TGCGCCAGCAGCGAGGGACAGATTCAGTTCTTC. Its protein product is CASSEGQIQFF.

This clonotype was counted between two and nine times. The chain combines TRBV6-1 with TRBJ2-2; 9 bases are a match to TRBD1. The CDR3 consists of 16 residues. With 6 bases clipped from V and 2 bases from J, the junction kept 7 bases outside the gene matches. Germline V gives CDR1 MNHNS, CDR2 SASEGT. The CDR3 DNA sequence: TGTGCCAGCAGGGATACAGGGGGCGGAAACACCGGGGAGCTGTTTTTT. Protein sequence: CASRDTGGGNTGELFF.

The genes are TRBV30 and TRBJ1-4; TRBD1 might be the D (5 bases). Trimming removed 2 bases at V and 8 bases at J, with 12 bases between. CDR1 is GTSNPN, CDR2 SVGIG, per germline (reference sequence). This CDR3 contains 13 residues. The DNA of the CDR3 is TGTGCCTGGAGTCGGGGGTCGGAGGAAAAACTGTTTTTT. Protein: CAWSRGSEEKLFF.

This rearrangement joins TRBV28 to TRBJ1-2, with D possibly being TRBD1 (5 bases). Trimming left V 5 bases short and J 8 bases short, with 21 bases between. This CDR3 has 15 residues. In germline, CDR1 is MDHEN, CDR2 SYDVKM. Here the CDR3 reads CASSEDLGHPWGYTF. DNA for the CDR3: TGTGCCAGCAGTGAGGACCTCGGACACCCCTGGGGCTACACCTTC.

The gene calls are TRBV28 and TRBJ2-5, with no clear D. The CDR3 contains 14 residues. The ends were cut back, 6 bases at V and 5 bases at J, with 16 bases in the middle. Germline values: CDR1 MDHEN, CDR2 SYDVKM. CDR3 sequence reads: CASRLSGPGETQYF. As DNA, the CDR3 is TGTGCCAGCAGACTCTCCGGACCCGGGGAGACCCAGTACTTC.

V usage is TRBV7-6 and J usage is TRBJ2-7; TRBD2 matches at 14 bases. CDR1 SGHVS and CDR2 FNYEAQ come from the germline V gene. Germline trimming cut 1 base from V and 2 bases from J; bases unmatched to any gene: 10. The CDR3 loop spans 19 amino acids. As DNA, the CDR3 is TGTGCCAGCAGCTTAGTGGGGACTAGCGGGAGTTCCCAAGCCTACGAGCAGTACTTC. Translated, it gives CASSLVGTSGSSQAYEQYF.